This T cell receptor (beta chain) was recovered during a study of CD8 T cells in Susac syndrome. Reverse transcription of roughly 0.5 to 1 ug RNA was carried out with random hexamers. MiXCR was run by TCRdb on the immunoSEQ multiplex PCR reads, yielding one entry per CDR3 protein. The sample carries about 200,000 distinct CDR3 sequences, 90% to 95% recorded once. The TCR was taken from a human donor with Susac syndrome. The sequencing input was CD4+ T cells from PBMCs.

CDR3 DNA: TGCAGTGTCAGGCAGGCCGAAGAGACCCAGTACTTC. It translates to CSVRQAEETQYF. The J gene is TRBJ2-5, the V gene TRBV20-1; D gene unclear. Germline lookup yields CDR1 DFQATT and CDR2 SNEGSKA (reference sequence). The CDR3 covers 12 residues. The ends were cut back, 7 bases at V and 3 bases at J, with 12 bases in the middle.